These 6 T cell receptor beta chains were sequenced from one sample in a study of T cell responses to AZD1222 COVID-19 vaccine. Profiled with immunoSEQ multiplex PCR; TCRdb holds only in-frame clones, not every one. The repertoire holds 130,000 or so clones, with 85% to 95% as singletons. Sequences were derived from peripheral blood, sampled on day 0 of AZD1222 vaccination. These receptors were obtained from an adult in good health.

This clone appeared a single time. V gene TRBV28 combines with J gene TRBJ2-2, with TRBD2 matching 7 bases. Germline CDR1 MDHEN, CDR2 SYDVKM. This CDR3 is 16 amino acids long. The J segment lost 7 bases and the V segment lost 3 bases, leaving 11 bases of the junction unmatched. CDR3 DNA sequence: TGTGCCAGCAGTTTTGGAGGAGCGGGACGGATCGGGGAGCTGTTTTTT. Its protein is CASSFGGAGRIGELFF.

This clone was detected a few times. This chain connects TRBV7-3 to TRBJ2-1, with D perhaps matching TRBD2 (6 bases). Trimming removed 4 bases from V and 4 bases from J, with 11 bases in between. From germline, CDR1 is SGHTA and CDR2 FQGTGA. This CDR3 spans 14 amino acids. In DNA, the CDR3 is TGTGCCAGCAGCTCCCTCGGGGGTTACAATGAGCAGTTCTTC. Translated: CASSSLGGYNEQFF.

The chain carries TRBV7-9 and TRBJ2-3; D might be TRBD2 (5 bases). Germline V lookup: CDR1 SEHNR, CDR2 FQNEAQ (reference sequence). This CDR3 has 14 amino acids. Trimming left V 5 bases short and J 0 bases short, with 9 bases between. The CDR3 spells CASSILVSTDTQYF. CDR3 nucleotides: TGTGCCAGCAGCATACTAGTTAGCACAGATACGCAGTATTTT.

In its sample, this clone was seen a few times. The chain employs TRBV5-6 and TRBJ1-5; possibly TRBD1 for D (5 bases). Germline loops: CDR1 SGHDT, CDR2 YYEEEE. Trimming stripped 1 base from V and 2 bases from J, with 10 bases between. The CDR3 contains 15 residues. In DNA form, the CDR3 reads TGTGCCAGCAGCTTGAATGGGGGTCGCAATCAGCCCCAGCATTTT. Translation: CASSLNGGRNQPQHF.

The chain uses TRBV7-2 and TRBJ2-7, with D unresolved. V lost 3 bases, J lost 4 bases, and 22 bases lay in between. The CDR3 consists of 17 residues. Per the germline V gene, CDR1 is SGHTA and CDR2 is FQGNSA. The CDR3 DNA reads TGTGCCAGCAGCTTGGTGGCCGCCGGTATAGCTCGGTACGAGCAGTACTTC. This encodes CASSLVAAGIARYEQYF.

The rearrangement links TRBV10-3 to TRBJ2-4; no firm D call. The CDR3 is 13 amino acids. CDR1 ENHRY and CDR2 SYGVKD come from the germline V gene. V gave up 0 bases and J gave up 10 bases, with 10 bases separating them. The CDR3 sequence is CAISESVERIQYF. The DNA for the CDR3 is TGTGCCATCAGTGAGTCAGTCGAACGTATTCAGTACTTC.